Below are 13 T cell receptor beta chains sequenced from a single sample in a study of molecular identifiers for immune sequencing clone quantification. Each CDR3 protein is one row after TCRdb ran MiXCR on the PCR reads. The sample records hundreds of thousands of distinct CDR3 sequences, roughly 23% being singletons. The sequenced material came from naive CD8+ T cells from blood, with Jurkat cell RNA spiked in. Subset: FACS-sorted CD8+CD4-CCR7+CD45RA+ naive T cells. These receptors all come from a human donor in good health. Some libraries in this study had Jurkat cell RNA spiked in.

In this sample, this clonotype turned up many times. This chain uses TRBV3-1 with TRBJ1-2, with D possibly being TRBD1 (6 bases). V was cut by 4 bases and J by 4 bases, with 10 bases left in between. There are 13 residues in the CDR3. Per the germline V gene, CDR1 is LGHDT and CDR2 is YNNKEL (reference sequence). The CDR3 protein is CASSRQDSYGYTF. CDR3 nucleotides: TGTGCCAGCAGCCGTCAGGACAGCTATGGCTACACCTTC. The full variable domain, its missing parts supplied by reference TRBV3-1 and TRBJ1-2, is DTAVSQTPKYLVTQMGNDKSIKCEQNLGHDTMYWYKQDSKKFLKIMFSYNNKELIINETVPNRFSPKSPDKAHLNLHINSLELGDSAVYFCASSRQDSYGYTFGSGTRLTVV.

The chain links TRBV6-6 to TRBJ2-5; 10 bases fit TRBD1. Germline lookup yields CDR1 MNHNY and CDR2 SVGAGI (reference sequence). The CDR3 is 14 residues long. The trim removed 5 bases at V and 5 bases at J, leaving 5 bases unmatched. The CDR3 region is CASSPGTGVETQYF. Here the CDR3 DNA reads TGTGCCAGCAGTCCCGGGACAGGGGTGGAGACCCAGTACTTC.

This clonotype was counted ten times or more. The chain is built from TRBV2 and TRBJ2-7, with D unresolved. Per germline, CDR1 SNHLY and CDR2 FYNNEI. V was shortened by 6 bases and J by 3 bases, with 9 bases between the two germline ends. This CDR3 contains 12 residues. CDR3 residues: CASRMLGYEQYF. The CDR3 DNA sequence: TGTGCCAGCAGGATGTTGGGCTACGAGCAGTACTTC. Together with reference TRBV2 and TRBJ2-7, the CDR3 gives the full variable domain: EPEVTQTPSHQVTQMGQEVILRCVPISNHLYFYWYRQILGQKVEFLVSFYNNEISEKSEIFDDQFSVERPDGSNFTLKIRSTKLEDSAMYFCASRMLGYEQYFGPGTRLTVT.

This clonotype was seen a handful of times. The rearrangement uses TRBV6-1 and TRBJ2-3; D is unclear. The CDR3 covers 15 residues. With 1 base removed from V and 0 bases from J, the gap between germline ends came to 8 bases. Looked up from germline, CDR1 is MNHNS and CDR2 is SASEGT. The DNA of the CDR3 is TGTGCCAGCAGTGAAGGATGGAGTAGCACAGATACGCAGTATTTT. Translation: CASSEGWSSTDTQYF.

This rearrangement joins TRBV20-1 to TRBJ2-3; D uncertain. The ends were cut back, 2 bases at V and 3 bases at J, with 6 bases in the middle. CDR1 is DFQATT, CDR2 SNEGSKA, per germline (reference sequence). The CDR3 is 12 amino acids. CDR3 sequence (DNA): TGCAGTGCTAGATCAATGACAGATACGCAGTATTTT. Its protein product is CSARSMTDTQYF.

The chain combines TRBV23-1 with TRBJ1-6; 7 bases agree with TRBD1. TRBV23-1 counts as an open reading frame of uncertain function. This CDR3 is 17 amino acids long. V shed 1 base, J shed 4 bases, and the junction held 7 bases outside the gene matches. The CDR3 region is CASSQLRTGLYNSPLHF. Written as DNA, the CDR3 is TGCGCCAGCAGTCAATTGCGGACAGGTCTATATAATTCACCCCTCCACTTT.

This clonotype turned up a few times. The genes are TRBV7-4 and TRBJ1-3; TRBD1 aligns across 7 bases. Germline V CDR1 and CDR2: SGHVT, SQSDAQ. After removal of 7 bases from V and 0 bases from J, the junction contained 6 bases not matched to a gene. The CDR3 has 15 amino acids. CDR3 amino acids: CASIQQGISGNTIYF. Here the CDR3 DNA reads TGTGCCAGCATTCAACAGGGGATCTCTGGAAACACCATATATTTT.

The chain uses TRBV27 and TRBJ2-5, with a weak D call TRBD1 (5 bases). The CDR3 spans 16 residues. From germline, CDR1 is MNHEY and CDR2 SMNVEV (reference sequence). Trimming took off 3 bases at V and 7 bases at J, with 21 bases between the two ends. In nucleotides, the CDR3 is TGTGCCAGCAGTTTCTTCGGAACTGGGGCTCACGCGACCCAGTACTTC. Protein: CASSFFGTGAHATQYF.

This clonotype has at least ten counts. J is TRBJ1-1 and V is TRBV6-1; D is undetermined. The germline V gene encodes CDR1 MNHNS and CDR2 SASEGT. CDR3 length: 12 residues. V dropped 6 bases and J dropped 8 bases, with 13 bases sitting between them. CDR3 sequence reads: CASRPPGSEAFF. In DNA form, the CDR3 reads TGTGCCAGCAGGCCCCCGGGGTCGGAAGCTTTCTTT.

This clonotype has a count of ten or more. V gene TRBV4-3 combines with J gene TRBJ1-4; 7 bases align to TRBD1. CDR1 is LGHNA, CDR2 YSLEER, per germline. The J segment lost 5 bases and the V segment lost 4 bases, leaving 7 bases of the junction unmatched. The CDR3 length is 15 residues. The CDR3 loop is CASSRRDSQNEKLFF. As DNA, the CDR3 is TGCGCCAGCAGCCGCCGGGACAGTCAGAATGAAAAACTGTTTTTT.

This clonotype has ten or more counts. The V gene is TRBV27, the J gene TRBJ2-3, with 7 bases aligning to TRBD2. Losses at the gene ends were 4 bases for V and 2 bases for J; bases not matched to a gene: 6. The CDR3 covers 15 residues. Germline CDR1 reads MNHEY; CDR2 reads SMNVEV (reference sequence). CDR3 DNA sequence: TGTGCCAGCAGTTGGGGCGGGGGAGACACAGATACGCAGTATTTT. Translating it yields CASSWGGGDTDTQYF.

The chain couples TRBV4-3 to TRBJ2-1, with a possible D match to TRBD1 (6 bases). The J call may be mistaken, given a closer DNA end match to TRBJ2-7. Looked up from germline, CDR1 is LGHNA and CDR2 is YSLEER. CDR3 size: 17 residues. The CDR3 region has the DNA TGCGCCAGCAGCCGCACGAGGACAGAGAGCTCCTACAAAGAGCAGTACTTC. The encoded protein is CASSRTRTESSYKEQYF.

V usage is TRBV12-3 or TRBV12-4 and J usage is TRBJ1-1; a possible D gene is TRBD1 (6 bases). CDR3 size: 14 residues. Trimming took 3 bases from V and 5 from J, leaving 13 bases between them. In nucleotides, the CDR3 is TGTGCCAGCAGTTTTTTACAGGGTGGAACTGAAGCTTTCTTT. Its translation: CASSFLQGGTEAFF.